Given below is one TCR beta chain in context. Its antigen is undetermined. Here immunoSEQ multiplex PCR was the method, and the copy in TCRdb shows in-frame clones only, minus some. Among tens of thousands of clones listed, roughly 90% were seen once. The data were taken from a study of T cells in localized non-small cell lung cancer. Findings and limits, study-wide: Clonality of T cells reached its maximum in uninvolved adjacent lung, surpassing tumor. Detection in adjacent lung was observed for a median roughly 57 of the top 100 tumor clones.

Trimming cost V 0 bases and J 4 bases; bases outside gene matches: 3. The CDR3 runs to 14 residues. Germline CDR1 and CDR2: GTSNPN and SVGIG (reference sequence). This sequence originates from a male donor aged 60 or over with stage III squamous cell lung carcinoma. The material was peripheral blood, obtained before any cancer treatment. The V gene is TRBV30, the J gene TRBJ1-5; 7 bases are a match to TRBD1. The CDR3 region is CAWSVLQGNQPQHF. As DNA, the CDR3 is TGTGCCTGGAGTGTATTACAGGGGAATCAGCCCCAGCATTTT.